A selection of T cell receptor beta chains follows, all from one sample in a study of cytomegalovirus exposure and HLA in healthy donors. The assay was immunoSEQ multiplex PCR, and TCRdb's table has in-frame clones only and misses some. Here the sample spans over 200,000 clones, roughly 84% being singletons. The sequenced sample consisted of PBMCs. These receptors originate from a woman under 30 in good health and CMV-seropositive. The CDR3 runs from the conserved cysteine through the conserved F or W. Fields, in order: clone size, D gene, J gene, V gene, CDR3 protein, CDR3 DNA. D genes are given only for firm matches. Some rows mark clone size as missing; the rest say once, few, many or name a class of expanded clone.

NA,TRBD2,TRBJ2-7,TRBV6-1,CASSELGLAGVGEQYF,TGTGCCAGCAGTGAATTGGGGCTAGCGGGAGTGGGGGAGCAGTACTTC
NA,NA,TRBJ2-3,TRBV5-1,CASSLRSQGSVDTQYF,TGCGCCAGCAGCTTGCGGTCCCAGGGTTCGGTAGATACGCAGTATTTT
once,TRBD1,TRBJ2-7,TRBV19,CATRDRVKGRVYEQYF,TGTGCCACTCGGGACAGGGTAAAGGGGAGGGTCTACGAGCAGTACTTC
few,NA,TRBJ2-7,TRBV28,CASRPGQSYEQYF,TGTGCCAGCAGGCCGGGACAAAGCTACGAGCAGTACTTC
NA,TRBD1,TRBJ2-7,TRBV27,CASSPLPGTGVTYEQYF,TGTGCCAGCAGTCCCCTACCCGGGACAGGGGTTACCTACGAGCAGTACTTC
NA,TRBD1,TRBJ1-1,TRBV2,CASRTDRGFEAFF,TGTGCCAGCAGGACGGACAGGGGGTTTGAAGCTTTCTTT
NA,TRBD2,TRBJ2-7,TRBV29-1,CSVEDLRGNTYEQYF,TGCAGCGTTGAAGATCTGCGGGGGAACACCTACGAGCAGTACTTC
NA,TRBD1,TRBJ1-1,TRBV18,CASSPPTGTDTEAFF,TGTGCCAGCTCACCCCCCACAGGGACAGACACTGAAGCTTTCTTT
NA,NA,TRBJ1-5,TRBV18,CASSREGGNQPQHF,TGTGCCAGCTCCCGGGAAGGGGGAAATCAGCCCCAGCATTTT
NA,TRBD2,TRBJ2-1,TRBV5-1,CASSSPGTRYNEQFF,TGCGCCAGCAGCTCGCCCGGGACTAGGTACAATGAGCAGTTCTTC
NA,NA,TRBJ2-2,TRBV25-1,CASSVETANTGELFF,TGTGCCAGCAGTGTCGAGACAGCGAACACCGGGGAGCTGTTTTTT
NA,NA,TRBJ2-2,TRBV9,CASSVRGVAVNTGELFF,TGTGCCAGCAGCGTAAGAGGGGTAGCGGTGAACACCGGGGAGCTGTTTTTT
few,TRBD2,TRBJ2-1,TRBV13,CASSLGLAGVGNEQFF,TGTGCCAGCAGCTTAGGCCTAGCGGGAGTAGGAAATGAGCAGTTCTTC
NA,NA,TRBJ1-2,TRBV5-1,CASSGGWDGYTF,TGCGCCAGCAGTGGAGGTTGGGATGGCTACACCTTC
NA,NA,TRBJ2-3,TRBV12-5,CASGLVLAAGTDTQYF,TGTGCTAGTGGTTTGGTACTAGCCGCTGGCACAGATACGCAGTATTTT
NA,NA,TRBJ1-1,TRBV7-8,CASSPASRIPSGTEAFF,TGTGCCAGCAGCCCCGCGAGTAGGATCCCCTCGGGCACTGAAGCTTTCTTT
NA,TRBD2,TRBJ2-7,TRBV28,CASSPLAVTYEQYF,TGTGCCAGCAGCCCACTAGCGGTAACCTACGAGCAGTACTTC
few,NA,TRBJ1-1,TRBV6-5,CASSYQNTEAFF,TGTGCCAGCAGTTACCAGAACACTGAAGCTTTCTTT
NA,NA,TRBJ2-7,TRBV6-5,CASSYKEGSYEQYF,TGTGCCAGCAGTTACAAAGAGGGTTCCTACGAGCAGTACTTC
few,NA,TRBJ2-7,TRBV6-5,CASSVNYEQYF,TGTGCCAGCAGCGTAAACTACGAGCAGTACTTC
NA,TRBD2,TRBJ2-2,TRBV27,CASSLLAANTGELFF,TGTGCCAGCAGTCTCCTAGCGGCGAACACCGGGGAGCTGTTTTTT
NA,NA,TRBJ1-2,TRBV27,CASRGLADYYGYTF,TGTGCCAGCAGAGGGTTGGCGGACTACTATGGCTACACCTTC
NA,NA,TRBJ2-7,TRBV21-1,CASSKGGWVLFPLEQYF,TGTGCCAGCAGCAAAGGAGGATGGGTTCTGTTCCCACTCGAGCAGTACTTC
NA,NA,TRBJ1-2,TRBV18,CASSPDRPLYGYTF,TGTGCCAGCTCCCCTGACAGGCCCCTCTATGGCTACACCTTC
NA,TRBD2,TRBJ2-7,TRBV7-2,CASSSPTSGISYEQYF,TGTGCCAGCAGCTCCCCGACTAGCGGGATCTCCTACGAGCAGTACTTC
once,TRBD1,TRBJ1-5,TRBV28,CASNPPEQGAIQPQHF,TGTGCCAGCAACCCTCCGGAACAGGGGGCTATTCAGCCCCAGCATTTT